The clone carrying this TCR beta chain was picked up one time. The data were obtained in a study of blood T cell repertoires in COVID-19. The wider study: Italy, Spain and the United States were the sources of the convalescent and acute COVID-19 samples.

Profiling relied on immunoSEQ multiplex PCR, and the TCRdb table lists in-frame clones only, not all of them. This sample has under 350,000 clones, with around nine tenths found just once. The CDR3 has 16 amino acids. CDR1 and CDR2 from the germline V gene are SGHVS and FQNEAQ. The V end was cut by 5 bases, the J end by 6 bases, with 22 bases between. This sequence joins TRBV7-8 and TRBJ1-2; tentatively, D is TRBD1 (6 bases). This clonotype originated in a woman between 55 and 75 years old who had recovered from COVID-19. Sequencing was performed on PBMCs or T cells enriched from blood (not recorded which). Written as DNA, the CDR3 is TGTGCCAGCAGCATAACAGGGCGGGAGGGTTTACATGGCTACACCTTC. Residues: CASSITGREGLHGYTF.